The 32 T cell receptor beta chains below come from one sample, sequenced in a study of human T cells and chemical hapten exposure. Documented time point: patch test 1, 2 weeks after DPC sensitization. Regarding treatment: therapeutic diphenylcyclopropenone sensitization with weekly scalp DPC. TCRdb analysed the RACE reads with MiXCR anew, one entry per CDR3 protein. The sample holds 180,000 or so distinct CDR3 sequences, about 14% seen once. Here the sequenced sample was whole blood, taken in connection with sensitization to the hapten diphenylcyclopropenone (DPC). Receptors originate from a woman in her twenties or thirties with alopecia areata. Some clones in this sample may be carry-over from other donors' samples.

The J gene is TRBJ2-1, the V gene TRBV29-1, with TRBD1 matching over 10 bases. Germline values: CDR1 SQVTM, CDR2 ANQGSEA. J lost 5 bases, V lost 4 bases, and 8 bases had no gene match. The CDR3 extends over 15 amino acids. The CDR3 loop reads CSVAVAGTGDNEQFF. Written as DNA, the CDR3 is TGCAGCGTTGCGGTCGCCGGGACAGGGGACAATGAGCAGTTCTTC.

V usage is TRBV10-2 and J usage is TRBJ2-6; perhaps TRBD2 as D (6 bases). V lost 4 bases and J lost 4, with 11 bases in between. This CDR3 contains 15 residues. The germline V gene has CDR1 WSHSY and CDR2 SAAADI. CDR3 protein: CASSGGDSGANVLTF. CDR3 DNA: TGCGCCAGCAGTGGGGGGGACTCAGGGGCCAACGTCCTGACTTTC.

Only a few counts were recorded for this clonotype. This chain uses TRBV7-2 with TRBJ2-7; the match to TRBD1 covers 10 bases. Looked up from germline, CDR1 is SGHTA and CDR2 is FQGNSA. The CDR3 runs 14 residues. The V segment lost 5 bases and the J segment 5 bases; nucleotides outside the gene matches: 6. The CDR3 spells CASSVGQGLDEQYF. For the CDR3, the DNA is TGTGCCAGCAGCGTGGGACAGGGGCTGGACGAGCAGTACTTC.

This clonotype was seen repeatedly, ten times or more. The V call is TRBV14, the J call TRBJ2-1, with D hard to call. Germline assignment: CDR1 SGHDN and CDR2 FVKESK. The ends were cut back, 1 base at V and 12 bases at J, with 10 bases in the middle. The CDR3 consists of 12 residues. This chain's CDR3 is CASSQAYWTQFF. CDR3 coding DNA: TGTGCCAGCAGCCAAGCCTACTGGACGCAGTTCTTC.

This clonotype was detected a few times. The chain uses TRBV12-3 or TRBV12-4 and TRBJ2-5, with D perhaps assigned TRBD1 or TRBD2 (5 bases each). Between the trimmed V and J ends, which lost 2 bases and 5 bases, there was a span of 12 bases. CDR3 length equals 14 residues. The CDR3 loop reads CASSLSGLAETQYF. In nucleotides, the CDR3 is TGTGCCAGCAGTTTATCAGGGTTAGCGGAGACCCAGTACTTC.

The sample holds many counts of this clonotype. This CDR3 reads CASSPRRVGYTF. The CDR3 DNA is TGTGCCAGCAGTCCCCGGCGAGTTGGCTACACCTTC. The chain has TRBV12-3 or TRBV12-4 and TRBJ1-2; D is unresolved. CDR3 length equals 12 residues. Trimming removed 5 bases at V and 7 bases at J, with 11 bases between.

The sample holds many counts of this clonotype. The chain links TRBV7-3 to TRBJ2-3; 9 positions match TRBD2. The J segment lost 4 bases and the V segment lost 5 bases, leaving 7 bases of the junction unmatched. Per germline, CDR1 SGHTA and CDR2 FQGTGA. This CDR3 contains 15 residues. CDR3 sequence (DNA): TGTGCCAGCAGCGCGGCGGGAGGGCCCGCAGATACGCAGTATTTT. Translated: CASSAAGGPADTQYF.

This chain links TRBV7-6 with TRBJ2-5, with a tentative D call TRBD2 (6 bases). V lost 5 bases and J lost 2, with 21 bases in between. This CDR3 comprises 17 residues. Germline CDR1 reads SGHVS; CDR2 reads FNYEAQ. For the CDR3, the DNA is TGTGCCAGCAGCCCGCTAGCGTCAGGGAGGAGGCAAGAGACCCAGTACTTC. This encodes CASSPLASGRRQETQYF. The variable domain in full, with the rest retrieved from reference TRBV7-6 and TRBJ2-5, is GAGVSQSPRYKVTKRGQDVALRCDPISGHVSLYWYRQALGQGPEFLTYFNYEAQQDKSGLPNDRFSAERPEGSISTLTIQRTEQRDSAMYRCASSPLASGRRQETQYFGPGTRLLVL.

This clonotype came up a few times. CDR3 region: CATRGTGETQYF. CDR3 nucleotide sequence: TGTGCCACCAGAGGGACCGGCGAGACCCAGTACTTC. The chain recombines TRBV10-3 with TRBJ2-5; the D gene could be TRBD1 or TRBD2 (5 bases each). Trimming cost V 10 bases and J 5 bases, with 14 bases left between them. The CDR3 loop spans 12 amino acids. The germline V gene encodes CDR1 ENHRY and CDR2 SYGVKD.

This clonotype appeared many times. This chain links TRBV11-2 with TRBJ2-6; D call uncertain. V lost 1 base, J lost 0 bases, and 10 bases lay in between. The CDR3 contains 17 residues. Germline CDR1 and CDR2: SGHAT and FQNNGV. CDR3 sequence (DNA): TGTGCCAGCAGCTTAGTAGTCAGAACCTCTGGGGCCAACGTCCTGACTTTC. This encodes CASSLVVRTSGANVLTF.

The chain has TRBV28 and TRBJ2-7, with a possible D match to TRBD2 (5 bases). The CDR3 is 14 amino acids. V was cut by 5 bases and J by 3 bases, with 14 bases left in between. Germline CDR1 and CDR2: MDHEN and SYDVKM. The CDR3 spells CASSPTGIYYEQYF. As DNA, the CDR3 is TGTGCCAGCAGTCCGACCGGGATCTACTACGAGCAGTACTTC.

This clonotype was detected a few times. J is TRBJ1-4 and V is TRBV5-1; 8 bases map to TRBD1. Germline V gene lookup returns CDR1 SGHRS and CDR2 YFSETQ. V lost 4 bases and J lost 6; bases outside the gene matches: 5. This CDR3 is 14 amino acids long. CDR3 amino acids: CASSMDRVDEKLFF. The CDR3 DNA follows: TGCGCCAGCAGCATGGACAGGGTTGATGAAAAACTGTTTTTT.

At least ten counts were recorded for this clonotype. The rearrangement links TRBV3-1 to TRBJ1-4; TRBD1 matches 7 bases. Looked up from germline, CDR1 is LGHDT and CDR2 is YNNKEL (reference sequence). The CDR3 sequence is 13 residues long. The V segment lost 8 bases and the J segment 7 bases; nucleotides outside the gene matches: 7. CDR3 in amino acids: CASARDSIEKLFF. The CDR3, as DNA: TGTGCCAGCGCGCGGGACAGTATTGAAAAACTGTTTTTT.

This clonotype appeared a few times. The chain couples TRBV4-3 to TRBJ2-7; the D gene is possibly TRBD2 (5 bases). This CDR3 is 14 amino acids long. The V end lost 5 bases, the J end lost 3 bases, and 14 bases lay between the germline ends. CDR1 and CDR2 (germline): LGHNA, YSLEER. CDR3 loop: CASSWWTGIYEQYF. Here the CDR3 DNA reads TGCGCCAGCAGCTGGTGGACGGGGATCTACGAGCAGTACTTC.

The chain employs TRBV12-3 or TRBV12-4 and TRBJ2-2; perhaps TRBD1 as D (6 bases). V gave up 5 bases and J gave up 6 bases, with 13 bases separating them. This CDR3 has 14 residues. CDR3 bases: TGTGCCAGCAGTCGAACCCGGACAGCCGGGGAGCTGTTTTTT. It translates to CASSRTRTAGELFF.

This clonotype showed up many times. The rearrangement links TRBV12-3 or TRBV12-4 to TRBJ2-7, with TRBD1 matching 7 bases. J was trimmed by 3 bases and V by 0 bases; bases with no gene match: 5. CDR3 length: 15 residues. CDR3 region: CASSLAGQLLYEQYF. CDR3 nucleotide sequence: TGTGCCAGCAGTTTAGCGGGACAGTTACTCTACGAGCAGTACTTC.

A few counts support this clonotype. The rearrangement joins TRBV28 to TRBJ2-5; D ambiguous. Germline V gene sequence: CDR1 MDHEN, CDR2 SYDVKM. The CDR3 spans 14 residues. Trimming left V 5 bases short and J 4 bases short, with 14 bases between. The CDR3 region is CASSPHLAVETQYF. Here the CDR3 DNA reads TGTGCCAGCAGTCCACACCTGGCTGTAGAGACCCAGTACTTC.

This chain joins TRBV10-3 and TRBJ2-3; D is undetermined. CDR1 is ENHRY, CDR2 SYGVKD, per germline. The CDR3 totals 14 residues. The CDR3: CAVGPSSGSDTQYF. The CDR3 DNA reads as TGTGCAGTGGGTCCCTCATCAGGATCAGATACGCAGTATTTT.

This clonotype was seen many times. V and J are TRBV14 and TRBJ1-2; D may be TRBD1 (5 bases). The V gene's germline CDR1 is SGHDN and CDR2 FVKESK. The CDR3 has 15 amino acids. V was cut by 0 bases and J by 6 bases, with 14 bases left in between. CDR3 protein: CASSQDPLAGNGYTF. The DNA of the CDR3 is TGTGCCAGCAGCCAAGATCCTTTGGCAGGGAATGGCTACACCTTC.

This CDR3 is CASSPPAAGNTIYF. The CDR3 region has the DNA TGTGCCAGCAGCCCCCCGGCGGCGGGAAACACCATATATTTT. The rearrangement uses TRBV28 and TRBJ1-3, with no clear D. Per the germline V gene, CDR1 is MDHEN and CDR2 is SYDVKM. The CDR3 is 14 residues long. Trimming stripped 6 bases from V and 4 bases from J, with 13 bases between.

The J gene is TRBJ1-5, the V gene TRBV7-2; D not resolved. CDR1 SGHTA and CDR2 FQGNSA come from the germline V gene. CDR3 length equals 13 residues. V was shortened by 4 bases and J by 3 bases, with 7 bases between the two germline ends. CDR3 residues: CASSSGFNQPQHF. The CDR3 DNA sequence: TGTGCCAGCAGCTCCGGGTTCAATCAGCCCCAGCATTTT.

This clonotype was seen ten or more times. V usage is TRBV11-2 and J usage is TRBJ2-1; D possibly matches TRBD1 or TRBD2 (5 bases each). The germline V gene encodes CDR1 SGHAT and CDR2 FQNNGV. The germline V and J ends were trimmed by 7 bases and 5 bases, with 15 bases remaining between them. The length of the CDR3 is 14 residues. CDR3 amino acids: CASTSRDGHNEQFF. CDR3 bases: TGTGCCAGCACCTCCCGGGACGGACACAATGAGCAGTTCTTC.

This clonotype has only a few counts. This chain uses TRBV27 with TRBJ1-5; D may be TRBD1 (5 bases). Germline loops: CDR1 MNHEY, CDR2 SMNVEV (reference sequence). Trimming left V 5 bases short and J 0 bases short, with 11 bases between. The CDR3 extends over 15 amino acids. Here the CDR3 reads CASSVRAYSNQPQHF. For the CDR3, the DNA is TGTGCCAGCAGTGTCAGGGCATATAGCAATCAGCCCCAGCATTTT.

The V call is TRBV29-1, the J call TRBJ2-1; D gene uncertain. The CDR3 consists of 13 residues. V lost 3 bases to trimming and J lost 4 bases, with 10 bases between them. Germline loops: CDR1 SQVTM, CDR2 ANQGSEA. The CDR3 is CSVERNEYNEQFF. The DNA of the CDR3 is TGCAGCGTTGAGCGGAACGAGTACAATGAGCAGTTCTTC.

This clonotype came up a few times. This sequence joins TRBV6-1 and TRBJ1-5; 10 bases are a match to TRBD1. With V trimmed by 6 bases and J by 0 bases, 8 bases remained unmatched. CDR3 size: 17 residues. The germline CDR1 and CDR2 sequences are MNHNS and SASEGT. CDR3 nucleotides: TGTGCCAGCAGCAGGGACAGGGGAGTCTTTAGCAATCAGCCCCAGCATTTT. This translates into CASSRDRGVFSNQPQHF.

This clonotype was observed a few times. V gene TRBV18 combines with J gene TRBJ2-7; either TRBD1 or TRBD2 may supply D (5 bases each). Trimming stripped 0 bases from V and 6 bases from J, with 9 bases between. This CDR3 spans 13 amino acids. CDR1 and CDR2 from the germline V gene are KGHSH and LQKENI. The CDR3 DNA is TGTGCCAGCTCACCACCCGTTGGGGGCGAGCAGTACTTC. Encoded protein: CASSPPVGGEQYF.

V gene TRBV28 combines with J gene TRBJ1-2, with D perhaps matching TRBD1 (5 bases). V was trimmed by 4 bases and J by 8 bases, leaving 14 bases between them. Germline CDR1 is MDHEN and CDR2 is SYDVKM. CDR3 length: 13 residues. DNA of the CDR3: TGTGCCAGCAGTTGGGGGGAGCTTTGGGGCTACACCTTC. This translates into CASSWGELWGYTF.

V and J are TRBV3-1 and TRBJ1-5; D ambiguous. Trimming shortened V by 4 bases and J by 5 bases, and 15 bases separated the two germline ends. Germline V gene lookup returns CDR1 LGHDT and CDR2 YNNKEL (reference sequence). There are 15 residues in the CDR3. The CDR3, as DNA: TGTGCCAGCAGCCCTGCTGGTTTGAGCGATCAGCCCCAGCATTTT. It codes for CASSPAGLSDQPQHF. The variable domain in full, completed from reference TRBV3-1 and TRBJ1-5, reads DTAVSQTPKYLVTQMGNDKSIKCEQNLGHDTMYWYKQDSKKFLKIMFSYNNKELIINETVPNRFSPKSPDKAHLNLHINSLELGDSAVYFCASSPAGLSDQPQHFGDGTRLSIL.

This clonotype was found many times. V is TRBV7-9 and J is TRBJ2-1; possible D gene TRBD2, 5 bases. The CDR3 runs 14 residues. The germline V gene encodes CDR1 SEHNR and CDR2 FQNEAQ (reference sequence). V dropped 5 bases and J dropped 7 bases, with 15 bases sitting between them. This CDR3 is CASSRMGGLNEQFF. CDR3 bases: TGTGCCAGCAGCCGGATGGGCGGGTTGAATGAGCAGTTCTTC.

The chain is built from TRBV4-3 and TRBJ2-2; 13 bases match TRBD2. Germline CDR1 and CDR2: LGHNA and YSLEER. The CDR3 is made up of 16 amino acids. V gave up 7 bases and J gave up 10 bases; unmatched junction bases: 12. The CDR3 protein is CASTPGTSGRAEELFF. In DNA, the CDR3 is TGCGCCAGCACGCCCGGAACTAGCGGGAGGGCCGAGGAGCTGTTTTTT.

The chain links TRBV30 to TRBJ2-5; 8 bases line up with TRBD2. The CDR3 covers 12 residues. The trim removed 5 bases at V and 3 bases at J, leaving 2 bases unmatched. CDR1 is GTSNPN and CDR2 is SVGIG in the germline V gene (reference sequence). CDR3 DNA: TGTGCCTGGTCGACTAGCGAAGAGACCCAGTACTTC. Encoded protein: CAWSTSEETQYF.

This clonotype has only a few counts. V is TRBV28 and J is TRBJ2-1; maybe TRBD2 (5 bases). Trimming removed 7 bases from V and 6 bases from J, with 16 bases in between. Germline CDR1 MDHEN, CDR2 SYDVKM. CDR3 length equals 14 residues. The CDR3 sequence: CASINAGLVNEQFF. Written as DNA, the CDR3 is TGTGCCAGCATTAATGCGGGTCTCGTCAATGAGCAGTTCTTC.